The following is a T cell receptor (beta chain) sequence with its context. Genomic DNA belonging to each subset was distributed in equal measure over several immunoSEQ plates. Some clones are missing from TCRdb's copy, which holds only in-frame ones; the method was immunoSEQ multiplex PCR. The table includes 550,000 to 750,000 clones, roughly 94% detected once. This specimen belongs to a study of shared clonotypes between healthy human individuals. Terminally differentiated effector memory CD45RA+ cells were left out of the naive CD8 fraction, which was CD45RO-negative and positively selected for CCR7. Material: naive CD8+ T cells sorted from blood. This TCR was recovered from a man aged 30 to 45 in good health.

The CDR3 DNA sequence: TGTGCCAGCAGCGTAGGTCTAGCGGGAGAATATGAGCAGTTCTTC. It is translated as CASSVGLAGEYEQFF. The chain combines TRBV9 with TRBJ2-1; 10 nucleotides agree with TRBD2. The CDR3 length is 15 residues. Losses at the gene ends were 0 bases for V and 8 bases for J; bases not matched to a gene: 5. Germline V gene lookup returns CDR1 SGDLS and CDR2 YYNGEE.